This TCR beta chain stems from a study of cytomegalovirus exposure and HLA in healthy donors. Points from the study as a whole: In a later analysis, at a false discovery rate of 0.05, 15,000 to 20,000 TCR beta sequences matched HLA alleles.

Turning to this clone: What it recognizes is unknown.

PCR employed 60 Vbeta and 13 Jbeta primers. Profiled with immunoSEQ multiplex PCR; TCRdb holds only in-frame clones, not every one. Seen here are about 160,000 clones, around 79% observed once, and the top ten hold about 3.7%. This sequence was found in a human donor in good health. The sample was PBMCs.

The CDR3 is CASRSTPGTGGIFYGYTF. CDR3 DNA sequence: TGCGCCAGCAGATCGACTCCCGGGACAGGGGGGATTTTCTATGGCTACACCTTC. This chain links TRBV5-1 with TRBJ1-2; 11 nucleotides match TRBD1. V was pared by 5 bases and J by 4 bases, with 16 bases of the junction left unmatched. The CDR3 consists of 18 residues. Germline V gives CDR1 SGHRS, CDR2 YFSETQ.